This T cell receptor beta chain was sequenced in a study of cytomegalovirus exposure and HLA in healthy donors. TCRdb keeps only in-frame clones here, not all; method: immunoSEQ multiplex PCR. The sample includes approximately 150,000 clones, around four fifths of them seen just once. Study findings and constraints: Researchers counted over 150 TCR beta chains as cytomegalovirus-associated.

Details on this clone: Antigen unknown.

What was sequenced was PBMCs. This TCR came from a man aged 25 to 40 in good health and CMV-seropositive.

CDR3 sequence: CASSSTGLGDEKLFF. The CDR3, as DNA: TGCGCCAGCAGCTCAACCGGGCTAGGGGATGAAAAACTGTTTTTT. The genes are TRBV5-1 and TRBJ1-4; D may be TRBD1 (5 bases). CDR1 and CDR2 from the germline V gene are SGHRS and YFSETQ. The ends were cut back, 3 bases at V and 6 bases at J, with 15 bases in the middle. The CDR3 is 15 residues long.